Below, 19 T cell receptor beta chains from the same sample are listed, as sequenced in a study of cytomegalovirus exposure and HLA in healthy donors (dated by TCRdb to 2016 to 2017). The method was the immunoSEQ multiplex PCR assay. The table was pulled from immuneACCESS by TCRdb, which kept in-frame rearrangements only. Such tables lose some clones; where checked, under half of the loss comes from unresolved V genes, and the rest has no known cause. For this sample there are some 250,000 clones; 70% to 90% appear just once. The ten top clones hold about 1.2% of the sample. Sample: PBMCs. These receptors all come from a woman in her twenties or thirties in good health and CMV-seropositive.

CDR3 bases: TGTGCCAGCTCACCTAGAGGACAGGGTGATGAAAAACTGTTTTTT. Translating gives CASSPRGQGDEKLFF. The J gene is TRBJ1-4, the V gene TRBV18; 8 nucleotides line up with TRBD1. The ends lost 3 bases at V and 6 bases at J; junction bases unmatched: 6. The CDR3 runs 15 residues. Germline values: CDR1 KGHSH, CDR2 LQKENI.

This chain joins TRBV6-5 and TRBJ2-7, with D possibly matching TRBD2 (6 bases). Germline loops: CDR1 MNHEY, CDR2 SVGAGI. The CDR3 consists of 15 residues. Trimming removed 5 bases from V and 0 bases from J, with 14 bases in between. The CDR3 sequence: CASSRGGTSSYEQYF. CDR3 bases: TGTGCCAGCAGTAGAGGCGGGACGAGCTCCTACGAGCAGTACTTC.

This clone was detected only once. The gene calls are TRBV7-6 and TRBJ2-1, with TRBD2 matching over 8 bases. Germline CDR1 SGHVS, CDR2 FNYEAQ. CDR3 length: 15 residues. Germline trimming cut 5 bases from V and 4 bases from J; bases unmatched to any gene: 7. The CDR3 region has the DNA TGTGCCAGCAGCCCCCCGGGACTAGGGTACAATGAGCAGTTCTTC. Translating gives CASSPPGLGYNEQFF.

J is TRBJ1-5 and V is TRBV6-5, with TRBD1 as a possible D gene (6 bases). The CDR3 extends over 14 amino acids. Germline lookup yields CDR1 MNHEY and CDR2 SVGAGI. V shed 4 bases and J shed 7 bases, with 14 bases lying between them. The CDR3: CASSSTGSGQPQHF. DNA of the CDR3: TGTGCCAGCAGTTCCACAGGGTCGGGCCAGCCCCAGCATTTT.

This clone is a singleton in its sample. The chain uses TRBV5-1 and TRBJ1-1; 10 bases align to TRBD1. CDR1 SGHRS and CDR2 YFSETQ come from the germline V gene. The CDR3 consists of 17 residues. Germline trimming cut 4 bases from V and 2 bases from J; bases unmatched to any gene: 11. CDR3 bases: TGCGCCAGCAGCCTGACTCTCGGGACAGGGGCCAACACTGAAGCTTTCTTT. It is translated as CASSLTLGTGANTEAFF.

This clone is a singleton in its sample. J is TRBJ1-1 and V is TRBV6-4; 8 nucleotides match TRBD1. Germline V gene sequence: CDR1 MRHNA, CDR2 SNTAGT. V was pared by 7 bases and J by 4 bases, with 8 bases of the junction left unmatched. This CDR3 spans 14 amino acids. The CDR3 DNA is TGTGCCAGCACCCGGACAGGGCCGATCACTGAAGCTTTCTTT. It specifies CASTRTGPITEAFF.

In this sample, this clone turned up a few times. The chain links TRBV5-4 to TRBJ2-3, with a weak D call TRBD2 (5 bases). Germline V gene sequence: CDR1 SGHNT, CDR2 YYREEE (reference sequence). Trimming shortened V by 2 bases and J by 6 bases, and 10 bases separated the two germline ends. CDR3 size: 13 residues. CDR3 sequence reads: CASSFGGRDTQYF. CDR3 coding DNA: TGTGCCAGCAGCTTCGGAGGTCGGGATACGCAGTATTTT.

The CDR3 region has the DNA TGTGCCAGCAGGATATCGGGACTCAGGAGCTCCTACGAGCAGTACTTC. It specifies CASRISGLRSSYEQYF. The J gene is TRBJ2-7, the V gene TRBV28; TRBD2 is a possible D gene (6 bases). CDR1 MDHEN and CDR2 SYDVKM come from the germline V gene. V dropped 6 bases and J dropped 0 bases, with 18 bases sitting between them. The length of the CDR3 is 16 residues.

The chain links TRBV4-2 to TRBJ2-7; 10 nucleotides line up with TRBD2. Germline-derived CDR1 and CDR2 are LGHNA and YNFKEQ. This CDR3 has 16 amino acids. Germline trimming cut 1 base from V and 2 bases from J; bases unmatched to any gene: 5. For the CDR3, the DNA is TGTGCCAGCAGCCAAGGTAGAGCGGGAGGGCCCTACGAGCAGTACTTC. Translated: CASSQGRAGGPYEQYF.

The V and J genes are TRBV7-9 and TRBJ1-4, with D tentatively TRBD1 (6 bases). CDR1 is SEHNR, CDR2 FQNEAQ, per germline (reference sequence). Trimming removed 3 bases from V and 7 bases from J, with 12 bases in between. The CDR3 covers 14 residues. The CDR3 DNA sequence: TGTGCCAGCAGCTTTCAGGGGTTGGGTGAAAAACTGTTTTTT. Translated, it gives CASSFQGLGEKLFF.

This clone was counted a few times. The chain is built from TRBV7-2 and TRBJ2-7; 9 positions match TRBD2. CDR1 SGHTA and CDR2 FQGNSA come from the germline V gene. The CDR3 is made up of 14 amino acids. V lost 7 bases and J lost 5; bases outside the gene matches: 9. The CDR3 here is CASKTGTSLHEQYF. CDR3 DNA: TGTGCCAGCAAAACCGGGACTAGCTTGCACGAGCAGTACTTC.

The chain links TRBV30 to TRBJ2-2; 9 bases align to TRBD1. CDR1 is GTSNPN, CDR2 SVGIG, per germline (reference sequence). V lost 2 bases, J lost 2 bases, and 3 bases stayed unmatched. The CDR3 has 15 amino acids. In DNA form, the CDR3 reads TGTGCCTGGAGTCCGGGACAGGGAAACACCGGGGAGCTGTTTTTT. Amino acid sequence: CAWSPGQGNTGELFF.

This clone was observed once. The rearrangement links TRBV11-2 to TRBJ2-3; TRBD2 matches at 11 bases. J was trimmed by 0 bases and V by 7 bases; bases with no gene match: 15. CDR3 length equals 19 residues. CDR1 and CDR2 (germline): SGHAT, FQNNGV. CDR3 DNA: TGTGCCAGCACCTCCCTCCGACTAGCGGGACTTCCTAGCACAGATACGCAGTATTTT. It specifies CASTSLRLAGLPSTDTQYF.

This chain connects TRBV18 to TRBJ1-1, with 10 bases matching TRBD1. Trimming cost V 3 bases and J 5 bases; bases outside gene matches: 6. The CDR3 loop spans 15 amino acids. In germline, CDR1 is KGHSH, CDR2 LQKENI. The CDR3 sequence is CASSPRQGAYTEAFF. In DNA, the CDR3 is TGTGCCAGCTCACCCCGACAGGGGGCTTATACTGAAGCTTTCTTT.

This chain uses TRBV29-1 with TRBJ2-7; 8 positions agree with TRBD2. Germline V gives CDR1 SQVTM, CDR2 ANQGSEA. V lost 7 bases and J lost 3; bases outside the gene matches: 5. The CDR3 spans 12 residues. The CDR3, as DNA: TGCAGCGCTACAGGGACTAGCTACGAGCAGTACTTC. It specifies CSATGTSYEQYF.

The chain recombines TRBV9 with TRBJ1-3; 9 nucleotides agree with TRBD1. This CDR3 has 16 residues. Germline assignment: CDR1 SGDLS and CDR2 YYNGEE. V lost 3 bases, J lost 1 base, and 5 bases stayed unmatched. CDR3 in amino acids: CASSAGDRVSGNTIYF. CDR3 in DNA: TGTGCCAGCAGCGCAGGGGACAGGGTATCTGGAAACACCATATATTTT.

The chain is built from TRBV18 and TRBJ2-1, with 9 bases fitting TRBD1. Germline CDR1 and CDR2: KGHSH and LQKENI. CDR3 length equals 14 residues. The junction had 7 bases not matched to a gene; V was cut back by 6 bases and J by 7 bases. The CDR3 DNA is TGTGCCAGCTCCCCTAGGACAGGGGCAAATGAGCAGTTCTTC. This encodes CASSPRTGANEQFF.

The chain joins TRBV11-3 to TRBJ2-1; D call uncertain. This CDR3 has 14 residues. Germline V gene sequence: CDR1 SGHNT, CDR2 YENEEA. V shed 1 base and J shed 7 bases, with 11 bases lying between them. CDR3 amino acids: CASSLVDYGNEQFF. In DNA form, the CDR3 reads TGTGCCAGCAGCTTAGTTGATTACGGGAATGAGCAGTTCTTC.

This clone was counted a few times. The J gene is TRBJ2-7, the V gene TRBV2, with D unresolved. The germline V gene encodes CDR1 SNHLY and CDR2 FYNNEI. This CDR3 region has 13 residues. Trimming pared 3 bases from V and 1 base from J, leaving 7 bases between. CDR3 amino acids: CASSDEASYEQYF. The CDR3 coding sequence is TGTGCCAGCAGTGATGAGGCGTCCTACGAGCAGTACTTC.